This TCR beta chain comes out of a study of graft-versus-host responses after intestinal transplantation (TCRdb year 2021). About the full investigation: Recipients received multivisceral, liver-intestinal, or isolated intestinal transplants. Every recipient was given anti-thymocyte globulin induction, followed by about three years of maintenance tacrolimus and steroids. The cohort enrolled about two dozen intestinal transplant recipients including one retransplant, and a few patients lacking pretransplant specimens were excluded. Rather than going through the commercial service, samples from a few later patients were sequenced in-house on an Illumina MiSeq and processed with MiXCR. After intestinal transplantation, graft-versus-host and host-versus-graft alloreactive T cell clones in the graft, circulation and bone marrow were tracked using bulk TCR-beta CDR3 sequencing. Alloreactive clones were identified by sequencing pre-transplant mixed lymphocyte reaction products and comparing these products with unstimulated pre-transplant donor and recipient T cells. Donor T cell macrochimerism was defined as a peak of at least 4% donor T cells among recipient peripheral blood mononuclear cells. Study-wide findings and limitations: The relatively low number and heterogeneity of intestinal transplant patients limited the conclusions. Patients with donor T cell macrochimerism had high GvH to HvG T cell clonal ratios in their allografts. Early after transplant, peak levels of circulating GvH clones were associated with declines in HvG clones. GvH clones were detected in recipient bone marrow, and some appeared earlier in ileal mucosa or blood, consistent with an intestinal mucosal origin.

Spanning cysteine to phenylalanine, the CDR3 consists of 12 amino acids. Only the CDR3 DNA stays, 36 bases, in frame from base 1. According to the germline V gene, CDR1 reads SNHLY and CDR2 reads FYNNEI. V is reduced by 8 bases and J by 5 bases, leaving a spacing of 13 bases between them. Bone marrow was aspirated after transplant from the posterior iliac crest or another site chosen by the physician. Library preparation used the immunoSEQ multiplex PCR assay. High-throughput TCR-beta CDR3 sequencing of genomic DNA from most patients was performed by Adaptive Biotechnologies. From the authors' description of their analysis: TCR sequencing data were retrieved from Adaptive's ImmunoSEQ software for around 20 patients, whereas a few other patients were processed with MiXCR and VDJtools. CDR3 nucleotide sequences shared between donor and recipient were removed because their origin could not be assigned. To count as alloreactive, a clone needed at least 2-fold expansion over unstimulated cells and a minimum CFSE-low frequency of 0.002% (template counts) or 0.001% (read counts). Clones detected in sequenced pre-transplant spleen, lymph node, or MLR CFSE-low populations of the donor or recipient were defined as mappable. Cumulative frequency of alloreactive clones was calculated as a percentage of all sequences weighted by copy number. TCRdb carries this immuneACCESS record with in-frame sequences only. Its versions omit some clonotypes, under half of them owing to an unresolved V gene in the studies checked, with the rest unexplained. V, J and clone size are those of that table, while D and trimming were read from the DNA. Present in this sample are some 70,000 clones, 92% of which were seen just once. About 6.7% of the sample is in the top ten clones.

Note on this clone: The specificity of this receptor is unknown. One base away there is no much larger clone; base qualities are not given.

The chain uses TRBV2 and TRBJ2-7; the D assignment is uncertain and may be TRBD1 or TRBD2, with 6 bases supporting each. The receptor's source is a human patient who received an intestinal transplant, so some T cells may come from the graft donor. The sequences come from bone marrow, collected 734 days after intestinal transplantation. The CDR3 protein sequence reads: CASDGGVHEQYF. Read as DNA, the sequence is TGTGCCAGCGACGGGGGCGTCCACGAGCAGTACTTC.